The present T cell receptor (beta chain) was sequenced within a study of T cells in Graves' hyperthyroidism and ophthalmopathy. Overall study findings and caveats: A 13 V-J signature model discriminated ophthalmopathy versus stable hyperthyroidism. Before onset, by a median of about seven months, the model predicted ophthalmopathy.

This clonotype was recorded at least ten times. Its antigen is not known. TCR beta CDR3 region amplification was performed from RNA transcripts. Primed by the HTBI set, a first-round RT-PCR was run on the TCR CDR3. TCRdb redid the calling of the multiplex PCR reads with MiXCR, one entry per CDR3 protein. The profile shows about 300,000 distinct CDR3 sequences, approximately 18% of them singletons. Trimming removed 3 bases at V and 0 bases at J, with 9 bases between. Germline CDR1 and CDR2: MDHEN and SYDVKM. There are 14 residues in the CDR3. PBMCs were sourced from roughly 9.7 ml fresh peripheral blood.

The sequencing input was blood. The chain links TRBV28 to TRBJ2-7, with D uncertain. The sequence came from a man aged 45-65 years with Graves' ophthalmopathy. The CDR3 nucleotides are TGTGCCAGCAGTTTCGGCCGGCCCTCCTACGAGCAGTACTTC. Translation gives CASSFGRPSYEQYF.